Below are 27 T cell receptor beta chains sequenced from a single sample in a study of T cells after yellow fever vaccination. TCRdb re-derived calls from the 5' RACE reads in MiXCR, one entry per CDR3 protein. Among 450,000 to 650,000 distinct CDR3 sequences, around a fifth were seen once, and the ten largest hold about a sixth. Source: PBMCs, taken around 3 weeks after the first yellow fever vaccination. Source of these receptors: a man aged 18 to 29 who received the YFV17D yellow fever vaccine.

This clonotype has just a few counts. J is TRBJ2-3 and V is TRBV9; 8 bases are shared with TRBD1. Trimming took 7 bases from V and 13 from J; bases not matched to a gene: 17. Germline V gene sequence: CDR1 SGDLS, CDR2 YYNGEE. The CDR3 has 14 amino acids. The CDR3, as DNA: TGTGCCAGCTGCAGGGACAGGCCACACTCAGGAGAGTATTTT. Translated, it gives CASCRDRPHSGEYF.

The rearrangement uses TRBV30 and TRBJ2-1; no reliable D call. Deletions cut 1 base from V and 4 bases from J, with 11 bases between. The CDR3 has 14 amino acids. Looked up from germline, CDR1 is GTSNPN and CDR2 is SVGIG (reference sequence). CDR3 in amino acids: CAWSGRSGYNEQFF. CDR3 coding DNA: TGTGCCTGGAGTGGCCGTTCCGGATACAATGAGCAGTTCTTC.

This sequence joins TRBV6-5 and TRBJ2-7; TRBD1 agrees at 9 bases. This CDR3 contains 15 residues. CDR1 is MNHEY and CDR2 is SVGAGI in the germline V gene. Trimming took 2 bases from V and 2 from J; bases not matched to a gene: 4. CDR3 loop: CASSYRGTGPYEQYF. Written as DNA, the CDR3 is TGTGCCAGCAGTTACCGCGGGACAGGGCCCTACGAGCAGTACTTC.

The chain links TRBV5-1 to TRBJ2-2; perhaps TRBD2 as D (6 bases). Trimming left V 0 bases short and J 3 bases short, with 9 bases between. Germline CDR1 reads SGHRS; CDR2 reads YFSETQ. This CDR3 is built from 15 residues. Here the CDR3 reads CASSLELAHTGELFF. The CDR3 DNA reads TGCGCCAGCAGCTTGGAACTAGCCCACACCGGGGAGCTGTTTTTT.

This clonotype was counted only a few times. This chain links TRBV7-6 with TRBJ2-2; D unresolved. Trimming removed 1 base at V and 3 bases at J, with 9 bases between. The germline V gene has CDR1 SGHVS and CDR2 FNYEAQ. The CDR3 contains 15 residues. The CDR3 protein is CASSLGIRDTGELFF. The CDR3 nucleotides read TGTGCCAGCAGCTTAGGCATTCGGGACACCGGGGAGCTGTTTTTT.

In this sample, this clonotype turned up a few times. The CDR3 DNA follows: TGTGCCAGCAGCTTACACAGGGCAAGAAGCTACACCTTC. Protein sequence: CASSLHRARSYTF. The chain has TRBV5-6 and TRBJ1-2; a weak D match, TRBD1 (6 bases). CDR3 length equals 13 residues. Germline CDR1 SGHDT, CDR2 YYEEEE. V dropped 2 bases and J dropped 9 bases, with 14 bases sitting between them.

Note on this clonotype: This sequence may be a read error, since a much larger clone differs from it by one base. V usage is TRBV9 and J usage is TRBJ2-7, with 12 bases lining up with TRBD2. Trimming cost V 0 bases and J 5 bases; bases outside gene matches: 0. The CDR3 has 14 residues. CDR1 is SGDLS, CDR2 YYNGEE, per germline. DNA for the CDR3: TGTGCCAGCAGCGTAGGACTAGCGGGGGACGAGCAGTACTTC. Its translation is CASSVGLAGDEQYF.

The chain uses TRBV6-2 or TRBV6-3 and TRBJ2-7; possibly TRBD1 or TRBD2 for D (6 bases each). This CDR3 is 15 amino acids long. The germline V gene has CDR1 MNHEY and CDR2 SVGEGT. V was cut by 2 bases and J by 5 bases, with 16 bases left in between. CDR3: CASSYEGGGGDEQYF. For the CDR3, the DNA is TGTGCCAGCAGTTACGAAGGAGGGGGTGGCGACGAGCAGTACTTC.

The chain recombines TRBV20-1 with TRBJ1-1; D ambiguous. V was pared by 4 bases and J by 0 bases, with 12 bases between. The CDR3 consists of 14 residues. CDR1 DFQATT and CDR2 SNEGSKA come from the germline V gene (reference sequence). The CDR3 DNA sequence: TGCAGTGCTATCCCCCGCGGGTTGAACACTGAAGCTTTCTTT. This gives the protein CSAIPRGLNTEAFF.

This clonotype was seen a single time. The chain recombines TRBV6-2 or TRBV6-3 with TRBJ1-5, with 9 bases aligning to TRBD1. V dropped 8 bases and J dropped 6; count of bases not matched to a gene: 14. This CDR3 comprises 16 residues. CDR1 is MNHEY, CDR2 SVGEGT, per germline. The CDR3 region is CASSPQGQGVGQPQHF. The CDR3 DNA reads as TGTGCCAGCTCCCCCCAGGGACAGGGCGTGGGTCAGCCCCAGCATTTT.

In its sample, this clonotype was seen many times. The CDR3 nucleotides read TGTGCCAGCAGCTTAGGAAGGAGGGCAACTAATGAAAAACTGTTTTTT. It encodes CASSLGRRATNEKLFF. This chain uses TRBV7-9 with TRBJ1-4; D is unclear. Trimming removed 1 base from V and 0 bases from J, with 9 bases in between. The CDR3 contains 16 residues. Germline V CDR1 and CDR2: SEHNR, FQNEAQ (reference sequence). Variable domain in full (rest from reference TRBV7-9 and TRBJ1-4): DTGVSQNPRHKITKRGQNVTFRCDPISEHNRLYWYRQTLGQGPEFLTYFQNEAQLEKSRLLSDRFSAERPKGSFSTLEIQRTEQGDSAMYLCASSLGRRATNEKLFFGSGTQLSVL.

This rearrangement joins TRBV15 to TRBJ2-2; TRBD1 matches at 11 bases. Losses at the gene ends were 2 bases for V and 5 bases for J; bases not matched to a gene: 13. CDR1 is LNHNV and CDR2 is YYDKDF in the germline V gene (reference sequence). The CDR3 covers 19 residues. Here the CDR3 reads CATSRHQSDGTGGTGELFF. The CDR3 DNA reads TGTGCCACCAGCAGACACCAGAGTGACGGGACAGGGGGAACCGGGGAGCTGTTTTTT.

V gene TRBV20-1 combines with J gene TRBJ1-2; D gene uncertain. V was cut by 3 bases and J by 4 bases, with 15 bases left in between. Germline V CDR1 and CDR2: DFQATT, SNEGSKA (reference sequence). This CDR3 has 14 residues. This CDR3 reads CSASGTLSGYGYTF. The CDR3 DNA follows: TGCAGTGCTAGTGGTACATTGAGTGGCTATGGCTACACCTTC.

This clonotype was seen more than once but under ten times. V is TRBV12-3 or TRBV12-4 and J is TRBJ1-1; possible D gene TRBD1, 5 bases. The V end lost 4 bases, the J end lost 1 base, and 10 bases lay between the germline ends. The CDR3 sequence is 14 residues long. Written as DNA, the CDR3 is TGTGCCAGCAGTTGGGGCAGAACGAACACTGAAGCTTTCTTT. Translating gives CASSWGRTNTEAFF.

This chain links TRBV27 with TRBJ2-3; 9 bases map to TRBD1. The CDR3 contains 15 residues. Germline lookup yields CDR1 MNHEY and CDR2 SMNVEV (reference sequence). With 5 bases clipped from V and 4 bases from J, the junction kept 7 bases outside the gene matches. CDR3 protein: CASSIPGQGSDTQYF. The CDR3, as DNA: TGTGCCAGCAGTATACCGGGACAGGGTTCAGATACGCAGTATTTT.

This clonotype has only a few counts. The J gene is TRBJ2-4, the V gene TRBV20-1, with 7 bases matching TRBD1. The CDR3 is 15 amino acids. The V segment lost 5 bases and the J segment 0 bases; nucleotides outside the gene matches: 7. Germline-derived CDR1 and CDR2 are DFQATT and SNEGSKA (reference sequence). The CDR3 here is CSAGLGQLAKNIQYF. The CDR3 bases are TGCAGTGCTGGGCTGGGACAGCTAGCCAAAAACATTCAGTACTTC.

This clonotype was detected a few times. The V gene is TRBV10-3, the J gene TRBJ1-1; D is unclear. Germline V CDR1 and CDR2: ENHRY, SYGVKD. The germline V and J ends were trimmed by 0 bases and 1 base, with 6 bases remaining between them. The CDR3 sequence is 14 residues long. Here the CDR3 reads CAISESGRNTEAFF. The CDR3 region has the DNA TGTGCCATCAGTGAGTCGGGGAGGAACACTGAAGCTTTCTTT.

A few counts support this clonotype. This chain connects TRBV12-3 or TRBV12-4 to TRBJ2-4; 9 bases are a match to TRBD1. V shed 5 bases and J 5 bases; nucleotides not matched to a gene: 10. The CDR3 runs 16 residues. This CDR3 is CASSTAGWTGENIQYF. Here the CDR3 DNA reads TGTGCCAGCAGTACTGCCGGATGGACAGGGGAAAACATTCAGTACTTC.

V gene TRBV10-3 combines with J gene TRBJ2-3; 9 positions agree with TRBD2. Looked up from germline, CDR1 is ENHRY and CDR2 is SYGVKD. The CDR3 sequence is 16 residues long. V gave up 0 bases and J gave up 10 bases; unmatched junction bases: 11. CDR3 nucleotides: TGTGCCATCAGTGAGTCCGCGGGGGGGGACGTTGTATCGCAGTATTTT. Translated: CAISESAGGDVVSQYF.

This clonotype showed up just a few times. The chain has TRBV11-2 and TRBJ2-7, with D possibly being TRBD1 (5 bases). CDR3 length equals 15 residues. Trimming took off 1 base at V and 7 bases at J, with 17 bases between the two ends. Germline V gives CDR1 SGHAT, CDR2 FQNNGV. As DNA, the CDR3 is TGTGCCAGCAGCTTAGTGTTCGAAGGGGCGAGGGAGCAGTACGTC. As protein: CASSLVFEGAREQYV.

The sample holds a few counts of this clonotype. The chain couples TRBV5-1 to TRBJ2-7; 11 bases line up with TRBD1. The CDR3 consists of 13 residues. With 8 bases clipped from V and 5 bases from J, the junction kept 6 bases outside the gene matches. Germline CDR1 SGHRS, CDR2 YFSETQ. CDR3: CASTGTGGNEQYF. The CDR3 DNA sequence: TGCGCCAGTACCGGGACAGGGGGAAACGAGCAGTACTTC.

This chain uses TRBV4-1 with TRBJ1-2; tentatively, D is TRBD1 (5 bases). The V gene lost 3 bases and the J gene lost 8 bases, with 22 bases spanning the gap. Germline V CDR1 and CDR2: MGHRA, YSYEKL. The CDR3 runs to 16 residues. CDR3 sequence (DNA): TGCGCCAGCAGCCACGCCCGGGACCGCCTTAGGAACGGCTACACCTTC. It encodes CASSHARDRLRNGYTF.

This clonotype was seen only a few times. The genes are TRBV24-1 and TRBJ1-5; D uncertain. Trimming cost V 3 bases and J 8 bases, with 7 bases left between them. Germline lookup yields CDR1 KGHDR and CDR2 SFDVKD. The CDR3 length is 12 residues. In DNA, the CDR3 is TGTGCCACCAGTGATCCCGGGGAGCCCCAGCATTTT. It codes for CATSDPGEPQHF.

In its sample, this clonotype was seen many times. The rearrangement links TRBV5-1 to TRBJ2-1; D remains unclear. Germline V gene data show CDR1 as SGHRS and CDR2 as YFSETQ. The V and J ends lost 4 bases and 6 bases respectively, with 17 bases between them. The CDR3 totals 15 residues. Here the CDR3 reads CASSPAFGSTNEQFF. The DNA for the CDR3 is TGCGCCAGCAGCCCCGCTTTTGGCAGCACCAATGAGCAGTTCTTC.

The chain carries TRBV5-4 and TRBJ2-2; 9 positions match TRBD1. The ends lost 4 bases at V and 4 bases at J; junction bases unmatched: 5. Germline CDR1 is SGHNT and CDR2 is YYREEE (reference sequence). The CDR3 extends over 15 amino acids. The CDR3 region is CASSLRDRATGELFF. The CDR3 DNA is TGTGCCAGCAGCCTTAGGGACAGGGCCACCGGGGAGCTGTTTTTT.

This clonotype appeared a few times. The chain recombines TRBV18 with TRBJ2-5, with 8 bases aligning to TRBD2. V lost 1 base and J lost 5; bases outside the gene matches: 6. This CDR3 is built from 15 residues. Germline CDR1 is KGHSH and CDR2 is LQKENI. In DNA, the CDR3 is TGTGCCAGCTCACCACGGCCGGGGGGGCTGGAGACCCAGTACTTC. This gives the protein CASSPRPGGLETQYF.

This clonotype was picked up a small number of times. J is TRBJ1-6 and V is TRBV5-1; the match to TRBD1 covers 9 bases. V shed 2 bases, J shed 10 bases, and the junction held 7 bases outside the gene matches. CDR1 SGHRS and CDR2 YFSETQ come from the germline V gene. The CDR3 consists of 15 residues. For the CDR3, the DNA is TGCGCCAGCAGCTTTGAGGGACAGGGAGGATCACCCCTCCACTTT. It codes for CASSFEGQGGSPLHF.